This record concerns one TCR beta chain sequence. Profiled with immunoSEQ multiplex PCR; TCRdb holds only in-frame clones, not every one. The repertoire includes 250,000 to 300,000 clones, around 86% of them detected once, and less than 4.5% sits in the top ten. The entry originates in a study of blood T cell repertoires in COVID-19. The germline V and J ends were trimmed by 5 bases and 4 bases, with 7 bases remaining between them. The V gene's germline CDR1 is SGHAT and CDR2 FQDESV (reference sequence). The CDR3 loop spans 12 amino acids. Sequenced input: peripheral blood. The sequence was obtained from a man between 18 and 35 years old with active or convalescent COVID-19. The chain employs TRBV11-1 and TRBJ2-3; D unclear. Here the CDR3 DNA reads TGTGCCAGCAGCCCATTCCCAGATACGCAGTATTTT. It yields the protein CASSPFPDTQYF. Using reference TRBV11-1 and TRBJ2-3 for the parts outside the CDR3, the full variable domain is EAEVAQSPRYKITEKSQAVAFWCDPISGHATLYWYRQILGQGPELLVQFQDESVVDDSQLPKDRFSAERLKGVDSTLKIQPAELGDSAMYLCASSPFPDTQYFGPGTRLTVL.